The 20 T cell receptor beta chains given below trace back to one sample, sequenced in a study of T cell clonotyping in hematopoietic cell transplantation. Clones were sequenced by immunoSEQ multiplex PCR, and TCRdb holds only the in-frame ones, with some missing. The table shows about 41,000 clones, with about 95% occurring only once. Specimen: peripheral blood mononuclear cells. The receptors here all came from a man aged 25 to 40 in good health. Some clones in this sample may be carry-over from other donors' samples.

The CDR3 is CASSLYLGNTEAFF. The CDR3 DNA is TGTGCCAGCAGCCTTTATCTTGGGAACACTGAAGCTTTCTTT. The chain employs TRBV7-2 and TRBJ1-1; D unresolved. Germline values: CDR1 SGHTA, CDR2 FQGNSA. V lost 5 bases to trimming and J lost 1 base, with 11 bases between them. The CDR3 runs 14 residues.

The rearrangement joins TRBV10-3 to TRBJ2-3, with D perhaps matching TRBD2 (6 bases). CDR1 and CDR2 from the germline V gene are ENHRY and SYGVKD. V was pared by 6 bases and J by 2 bases, with 9 bases between. CDR3 length equals 13 residues. The CDR3 nucleotides are TGTGCCATCAGGCGGGACTTCACAGATACGCAGTATTTT. Its translation is CAIRRDFTDTQYF.

The V and J genes are TRBV4-1 and TRBJ1-2, with 8 bases fitting TRBD1. Trimming removed 4 bases from V and 7 bases from J; junction bases left unmatched: 14. Germline CDR1 and CDR2: MGHRA and YSYEKL. The CDR3 has 16 residues. CDR3 in DNA: TGCGCCAGCAGCCCCCCTCGGGCAGGGGGCGGGTTTGGCTACACCTTC. This codes for CASSPPRAGGGFGYTF.

The CDR3 loop reads CASIFGTSATDTQYF. In nucleotides, the CDR3 is TGTGCCAGCATCTTCGGGACTAGTGCCACAGATACGCAGTATTTT. The rearrangement links TRBV2 to TRBJ2-3; 8 bases map to TRBD2. J lost 2 bases, V lost 7 bases, and 8 bases had no gene match. The CDR3 covers 15 residues. CDR1 is SNHLY and CDR2 is FYNNEI in the germline V gene.

The rearrangement uses TRBV5-1 and TRBJ2-5; D unresolved. Trimming took off 0 bases at V and 0 bases at J, with 6 bases between the two ends. In germline, CDR1 is SGHRS, CDR2 YFSETQ. The CDR3 is 14 residues long. The CDR3 coding sequence is TGCGCCAGCAGCTTGGACGGAAACCAAGAGACCCAGTACTTC. Translating it yields CASSLDGNQETQYF. Combining the CDR3 with reference TRBV5-1 and TRBJ2-5 gives the whole variable domain KAGVTQTPRYLIKTRGQQVTLSCSPISGHRSVSWYQQTPGQGLQFLFEYFSETQRNKGNFPGRFSGRQFSNSRSEMNVSTLELGDSALYLCASSLDGNQETQYFGPGTRLLVL.

The rearrangement links TRBV7-9 to TRBJ2-1, with unresolved D. V was pared by 2 bases and J by 10 bases, with 9 bases between. Germline V gives CDR1 SEHNR, CDR2 FQNEAQ (reference sequence). This CDR3 is 12 amino acids long. CDR3 DNA sequence: TGTGCCAGCAGCTTAATAGTTGGAGAGCAGTTCTTC. This encodes CASSLIVGEQFF.

This chain connects TRBV5-5 to TRBJ2-2; the D gene could be TRBD1 or TRBD2 (5 bases each). Germline assignment: CDR1 SGHKS and CDR2 YYEKEE (reference sequence). The CDR3 is 14 residues long. The V end lost 4 bases, the J end lost 1 base, and 8 bases lay between the germline ends. Here the CDR3 DNA reads TGTGCCAGCAGCCGGGACGGGAACACCGGGGAGCTGTTTTTT. Translating gives CASSRDGNTGELFF.

V and J are TRBV19 and TRBJ1-3; D not certain. The CDR3 spans 14 residues. CDR1 and CDR2 (germline): LNHDA, SQIVND (reference sequence). Trimming shortened V by 3 bases and J by 4 bases, and 10 bases separated the two germline ends. CDR3 nucleotide sequence: TGTGCCAGTAGTATGTGGCCAGCCGGAAACACCATATATTTT. Its translation is CASSMWPAGNTIYF.

This chain links TRBV5-5 with TRBJ2-7; D gene uncertain. Germline V CDR1 and CDR2: SGHKS, YYEKEE (reference sequence). The CDR3 contains 11 residues. Trimming shortened V by 0 bases and J by 3 bases, and 1 base separated the two germline ends. The CDR3 region is CASSLVYEQYF. CDR3 sequence (DNA): TGTGCCAGCAGCTTGGTCTACGAGCAGTACTTC.

The genes are TRBV29-1 and TRBJ1-3; unclear D gene. The CDR3 is 12 amino acids. CDR1 is SQVTM and CDR2 is ANQGSEA in the germline V gene. V lost 0 bases, J lost 3 bases, and 3 bases lay in between. CDR3 sequence reads: CSVEDSGNTIYF. The CDR3, as DNA: TGCAGCGTTGAAGATAGTGGAAACACCATATATTTT.

The chain combines TRBV6-5 with TRBJ1-2; D unresolved. The germline gives CDR1 MNHEY, CDR2 SVGAGI. The CDR3 extends over 14 amino acids. Between the trimmed V and J ends, which lost 2 bases and 4 bases, there was a span of 11 bases. The CDR3 DNA reads as TGTGCCAGCAGTTACGGGCAGAATAGCTATGGCTACACCTTC. It is translated as CASSYGQNSYGYTF.

The CDR3, as DNA: TGTGCCAGCAGTGAACAGGGAAACACCATATATTTT. It codes for CASSEQGNTIYF. J is TRBJ1-3 and V is TRBV25-1; D remains ambiguous. V was pared by 2 bases and J by 4 bases, with 3 bases between. Germline V lookup: CDR1 MGHDK, CDR2 SYGVNS. The length of the CDR3 is 12 residues. The full variable domain, completed using reference TRBV25-1 and TRBJ1-3, is EADIYQTPRYLVIGTGKKITLECSQTMGHDKMYWYQQDPGMELHLIHYSYGVNSTEKGDLSSESTVSRIRTEHFPLTLESARPSHTSQYLCASSEQGNTIYFGEGSWLTVV.

The chain employs TRBV9 and TRBJ2-5; 7 nucleotides align to TRBD2. Germline CDR1 SGDLS, CDR2 YYNGEE. J was trimmed by 5 bases and V by 4 bases; bases with no gene match: 14. The CDR3 spans 16 residues. The CDR3 region has the DNA TGTGCCAGCAGCCTTGTCCCCATGGGGGGGACGGAGACCCAGTACTTC. As protein: CASSLVPMGGTETQYF.

The V call is TRBV6-1, the J call TRBJ1-4; 8 nucleotides agree with TRBD1. The germline V gene encodes CDR1 MNHNS and CDR2 SASEGT. V lost 1 base, J lost 7 bases, and 2 bases stayed unmatched. The CDR3 covers 14 residues. CDR3 DNA sequence: TGTGCCAGCAGTGAAGGACAGGGGAGTGAAAAACTGTTTTTT. This codes for CASSEGQGSEKLFF.

J is TRBJ1-1 and V is TRBV6-5, with unresolved D. The CDR3 sequence is 14 residues long. Germline V gene sequence: CDR1 MNHEY, CDR2 SVGAGI. V lost 2 bases to trimming and J lost 4 bases, with 11 bases between them. The CDR3 spells CASSYGSPVTEAFF. In DNA form, the CDR3 reads TGTGCCAGCAGTTACGGCTCCCCCGTCACTGAAGCTTTCTTT.

V is TRBV13 and J is TRBJ1-3; D remains unclear. The CDR3 is 13 amino acids. V was clipped by 10 bases and J by 3 bases, with 13 bases between them. CDR1 is PRHDT, CDR2 FYEKMQ, per germline (reference sequence). Written as DNA, the CDR3 is TGTGCCATGAAGAGGGTGAGTGGAAACACCATATATTTT. Protein sequence: CAMKRVSGNTIYF.

This clone appeared a single time. The chain employs TRBV7-2 and TRBJ2-7; D remains unclear. Germline V CDR1 and CDR2: SGHTA, FQGNSA. V lost 5 bases, J lost 1 base, and 12 bases lay in between. CDR3 length: 14 residues. The chain's CDR3 is CASSPAYGSYEQYF. In nucleotides, the CDR3 is TGTGCCAGCAGCCCGGCGTACGGTTCCTACGAGCAGTACTTC.

The CDR3 DNA reads as TGTGCCAGCAGCCCAAGCAGCGGGAATGAGCAGTTCTTC. It encodes CASSPSSGNEQFF. The chain recombines TRBV7-2 with TRBJ2-1, with D possibly being TRBD2 (6 bases). Trimming shortened V by 5 bases and J by 7 bases, and 12 bases separated the two germline ends. Germline V gene data show CDR1 as SGHTA and CDR2 as FQGNSA. CDR3 length: 13 amino acids.

The chain is built from TRBV7-8 and TRBJ1-1; D is unclear. CDR1 SGHVS and CDR2 FQNEAQ come from the germline V gene. Between the trimmed V and J ends, which lost 0 bases and 3 bases, there was a span of 17 bases. The CDR3 consists of 17 residues. Here the CDR3 reads CASSLALGVTWDTEAFF. The CDR3 nucleotides are TGTGCCAGCAGCTTAGCGCTCGGGGTTACATGGGACACTGAAGCTTTCTTT.

CDR3 in amino acids: CASSAGDRGDYNEQFF. The CDR3 DNA sequence: TGTGCCAGCAGCGCGGGGGACAGGGGGGACTACAATGAGCAGTTCTTC. The rearrangement links TRBV9 to TRBJ2-1; 11 bases map to TRBD1. The CDR3 is 16 residues long. Germline lookup yields CDR1 SGDLS and CDR2 YYNGEE. The V and J ends lost 3 bases and 3 bases, in that order; junction bases with no gene match: 5.